These 26 T cell receptor beta chains came from one sample sequenced in a study of cytomegalovirus exposure and HLA in healthy donors. Data came from immunoSEQ multiplex PCR; TCRdb stores just in-frame clones and leaves some out. The data contain some 90,000 clones, around 96% of them singletons. Sequencing was carried out using PBMCs. Source of these receptors: a man younger than 35 in good health and CMV-seronegative.

This chain connects TRBV11-2 to TRBJ1-1; maybe TRBD1 (5 bases). The V gene's germline CDR1 is SGHAT and CDR2 FQNNGV. V shed 5 bases and J shed 4 bases, with 14 bases lying between them. The CDR3 consists of 14 residues. The CDR3 loop is CASSVGGRGTEAFF. CDR3 nucleotides: TGTGCCAGCAGCGTAGGAGGGAGGGGCACTGAAGCTTTCTTT.

This chain links TRBV16 with TRBJ1-2; TRBD1 might be the D (5 bases). With 0 bases removed from V and 8 bases from J, the gap between germline ends came to 13 bases. This CDR3 is built from 14 residues. The germline gives CDR1 KGHSY, CDR2 FQNENV. The CDR3 here is CASSQSGRVSGYTF. DNA of the CDR3: TGTGCCAGCAGCCAATCGGGCAGGGTCAGCGGCTACACCTTC.

This clone came up once. The J gene is TRBJ2-1, the V gene TRBV28; 9 nucleotides line up with TRBD2. CDR1 is MDHEN, CDR2 SYDVKM, per germline. The CDR3 length is 15 residues. V shed 1 base, J shed 7 bases, and the junction held 5 bases outside the gene matches. CDR3: CASSLSRGGLNEQFF. The CDR3, as DNA: TGTGCCAGCAGTTTATCGCGGGGGGGATTGAATGAGCAGTTCTTC.

V gene TRBV7-2 combines with J gene TRBJ2-3, with 7 bases matching TRBD1. The CDR3 covers 16 residues. Germline V gives CDR1 SGHTA, CDR2 FQGNSA. J gave up 0 bases and V 2 bases, and 5 bases lay outside the gene matches. CDR3 nucleotides: TGTGCCAGCAGCTTAAGGGGGCTCAGTAGCACAGATACGCAGTATTTT. Its translation: CASSLRGLSSTDTQYF.

This CDR3 reads CASSSDRGIGEQYF. CDR3 nucleotides: TGTGCCAGCAGCTCTGACAGGGGGATCGGCGAGCAGTACTTC. This rearrangement joins TRBV11-3 to TRBJ2-7; 9 bases align to TRBD1. V dropped 4 bases and J dropped 6; count of bases not matched to a gene: 7. The CDR3 consists of 14 residues. From germline, CDR1 is SGHNT and CDR2 YENEEA. Together with reference TRBV11-3 and TRBJ2-7, the CDR3 gives the full variable domain: EAGVVQSPRYKIIEKKQPVAFWCNPISGHNTLYWYLQNLGQGPELLIRYENEEAVDDSQLPKDRFSAERLKGVDSTLKIQPAELGDSAVYLCASSSDRGIGEQYFGPGTRLTVT.

The chain carries TRBV5-4 and TRBJ2-5, with 7 bases identical to TRBD1. CDR1 SGHNT and CDR2 YYREEE come from the germline V gene (reference sequence). The length of the CDR3 is 16 residues. V lost 1 base to trimming and J lost 5 bases; unmatched junction nucleotides: 11. The CDR3 coding sequence is TGTGCCAGCAGCTTGTCCCTACAGGGGATAGGGGAGACCCAGTACTTC. This gives the protein CASSLSLQGIGETQYF.

The rearrangement uses TRBV5-4 and TRBJ2-5; 9 nucleotides match TRBD2. The CDR3 has 17 amino acids. The V segment lost 5 bases and the J segment 2 bases; nucleotides outside the gene matches: 13. Germline CDR1 reads SGHNT; CDR2 reads YYREEE (reference sequence). CDR3 sequence reads: CASSSPGLASQQETQYF. The CDR3, as DNA: TGTGCCAGCAGTTCGCCGGGACTAGCCTCCCAACAAGAGACCCAGTACTTC.

The J gene is TRBJ2-2, the V gene TRBV5-1, with D possibly being TRBD2 (5 bases). Germline CDR1 is SGHRS and CDR2 is YFSETQ. The CDR3 spans 17 residues. V lost 2 bases to trimming and J lost 1 base, with 15 bases between them. The CDR3: CASSLGRGAGNTGELFF. The CDR3 DNA reads as TGCGCCAGCAGCTTAGGTCGTGGTGCGGGGAACACCGGGGAGCTGTTTTTT.

This chain connects TRBV19 to TRBJ2-7; TRBD2 matches 13 bases. CDR3 size: 15 residues. J gave up 3 bases and V 4 bases, and 3 bases lay outside the gene matches. Germline V lookup: CDR1 LNHDA, CDR2 SQIVND (reference sequence). The CDR3 loop is CASSTGTSGIYEQYF. The CDR3 DNA reads TGTGCCAGTAGTACCGGGACTAGCGGGATCTACGAGCAGTACTTC. Full variable domain (outside the CDR3, taken from reference TRBV19 and TRBJ2-7): DGGITQSPKYLFRKEGQNVTLSCEQNLNHDAMYWYRQDPGQGLRLIYYSQIVNDFQKGDIAEGYSVSREKKESFPLTVTSAQKNPTAFYLCASSTGTSGIYEQYFGPGTRLTVT.

The V gene is TRBV7-9, the J gene TRBJ2-5; no firm D call. Trimming took off 4 bases at V and 5 bases at J, with 5 bases between the two ends. The CDR3 runs to 11 residues. The V gene's germline CDR1 is SEHNR and CDR2 FQNEAQ (reference sequence). The DNA of the CDR3 is TGTGCCAGCAGCTCTAGGGAGACCCAGTACTTC. Its protein product is CASSSRETQYF.

V usage is TRBV6-1 and J usage is TRBJ1-4; 9 bases agree with TRBD1. The V gene's germline CDR1 is MNHNS and CDR2 SASEGT. The CDR3 contains 15 residues. V lost 7 bases, J lost 5 bases, and 8 bases stayed unmatched. CDR3 in amino acids: CASKAYGQGNEKLFF. As DNA, the CDR3 is TGTGCCAGCAAAGCGTATGGACAGGGGAATGAAAAACTGTTTTTT.

The V gene is TRBV7-6, the J gene TRBJ1-4, with TRBD1 matching 12 bases. V lost 4 bases to trimming and J lost 8 bases; unmatched junction nucleotides: 8. The CDR3 runs to 16 residues. Per germline, CDR1 SGHVS and CDR2 FNYEAQ. This chain's CDR3 is CASSSTGQGAVEKLFF. CDR3 bases: TGTGCCAGCAGCTCCACGGGACAGGGGGCAGTAGAAAAACTGTTTTTT. The full variable domain, its missing parts supplied by reference TRBV7-6 and TRBJ1-4, is GAGVSQSPRYKVTKRGQDVALRCDPISGHVSLYWYRQALGQGPEFLTYFNYEAQQDKSGLPNDRFSAERPEGSISTLTIQRTEQRDSAMYRCASSSTGQGAVEKLFFGSGTQLSVL.

The chain recombines TRBV9 with TRBJ1-2; 9 nucleotides agree with TRBD1. Germline trimming cut 4 bases from V and 5 bases from J; bases unmatched to any gene: 9. Germline CDR1 and CDR2: SGDLS and YYNGEE. This CDR3 contains 15 residues. CDR3 amino acids: CASSSTGTGTYGYTF. For the CDR3, the DNA is TGTGCCAGCAGCTCAACCGGGACAGGGACTTATGGCTACACCTTC.

J is TRBJ2-3 and V is TRBV5-1; no definite D call. CDR3 length: 14 amino acids. In germline, CDR1 is SGHRS, CDR2 YFSETQ. V gave up 0 bases and J gave up 4 bases, with 9 bases separating them. This CDR3 is CASSLAPGADTQYF. CDR3 bases: TGCGCCAGCAGCTTGGCCCCCGGAGCAGATACGCAGTATTTT.

The rearrangement joins TRBV5-5 to TRBJ2-7, with 7 bases fitting TRBD2. The germline V gene has CDR1 SGHKS and CDR2 YYEKEE (reference sequence). The CDR3 sequence is 15 residues long. J was trimmed by 7 bases and V by 1 base; bases with no gene match: 11. The CDR3 reads CASSLSWGGDPEQYV. The CDR3 coding sequence is TGTGCCAGCAGCTTGAGTTGGGGGGGGGATCCGGAGCAGTACGTC.

The chain joins TRBV14 to TRBJ2-7; 7 bases fit TRBD2. V trimming: 1 base; J trimming: 3 bases; junction bases outside the gene matches: 3. CDR3 size: 14 residues. CDR1 and CDR2 (germline): SGHDN, FVKESK. CDR3 in amino acids: CASSQVGGSYEQYF. The CDR3 DNA follows: TGTGCCAGCAGCCAAGTGGGGGGGAGCTACGAGCAGTACTTC.

The sample holds one count of this clone. This rearrangement joins TRBV28 to TRBJ1-1; possible D gene TRBD1, 6 bases. CDR3 size: 14 residues. The V gene lost 5 bases and the J gene lost 10 bases, with 20 bases spanning the gap. CDR1 is MDHEN, CDR2 SYDVKM, per germline. CDR3 region: CASSALTPDRRAFF. CDR3 coding DNA: TGTGCCAGCAGTGCCCTCACACCCGACAGGAGAGCTTTCTTT. Supplemented by reference TRBV28 and TRBJ1-1, the full variable domain reads DVKVTQSSRYLVKRTGEKVFLECVQDMDHENMFWYRQDPGLGLRLIYFSYDVKMKEKGDIPEGYSVSREKKERFSLILESASTNQTSMYLCASSALTPDRRAFFGQGTRLTVV.

The chain recombines TRBV9 with TRBJ2-1; the D gene is possibly TRBD1 (6 bases). V lost 0 bases to trimming and J lost 2 bases, with 9 bases between them. The CDR3 extends over 15 amino acids. Germline-derived CDR1 and CDR2 are SGDLS and YYNGEE. The CDR3: CASSVATGTYNEQFF. The CDR3 DNA is TGTGCCAGCAGCGTAGCTACAGGGACCTACAATGAGCAGTTCTTC.

J is TRBJ2-1 and V is TRBV19; 8 bases align to TRBD2. Unmatched junction bases numbered 11, after V lost 8 bases and J lost 8 bases. The CDR3 totals 14 residues. Germline assignment: CDR1 LNHDA and CDR2 SQIVND (reference sequence). CDR3 DNA: TGTGCCAGTCGGACTAGCCGAAAACAGGATGAGCAGTTCTTC. Its protein is CASRTSRKQDEQFF.

This chain links TRBV6-5 with TRBJ1-2; a possible D gene is TRBD1 (5 bases). Deletions cut 2 bases from V and 5 bases from J, with 12 bases between. This CDR3 contains 14 residues. Germline V CDR1 and CDR2: MNHEY, SVGAGI. The CDR3 bases are TGTGCCAGCAGTTACGACAGCAACTTTTATGGCTACACCTTC. Translated: CASSYDSNFYGYTF.

This sequence joins TRBV5-6 and TRBJ1-2; TRBD1 might be the D (5 bases). The V and J ends lost 4 bases and 6 bases respectively, with 16 bases between them. Germline V CDR1 and CDR2: SGHDT, YYEEEE. CDR3 length: 14 amino acids. CDR3 sequence (DNA): TGTGCCAGCAGCCGGGGGTTGGGAGCAAATGGCTACACCTTC. Protein product: CASSRGLGANGYTF.

The chain recombines TRBV6-5 with TRBJ1-2; a weak D match, TRBD1 (6 bases). The CDR3 loop spans 14 amino acids. The V end was cut by 0 bases, the J end by 2 bases, with 7 bases between. Germline V lookup: CDR1 MNHEY, CDR2 SVGAGI. CDR3 residues: CASSYSDRNYGYTF. CDR3 nucleotides: TGTGCCAGCAGTTACTCGGACAGAAACTATGGCTACACCTTC.

The chain joins TRBV19 to TRBJ1-4; D is undetermined. Germline V gene data show CDR1 as LNHDA and CDR2 as SQIVND (reference sequence). The V end lost 3 bases, the J end lost 0 bases, and 2 bases lay between the germline ends. This CDR3 is built from 13 residues. CDR3 amino acids: CASSIATNEKLFF. The CDR3 DNA follows: TGTGCCAGTAGTATCGCAACTAATGAAAAACTGTTTTTT.

V and J are TRBV28 and TRBJ1-4, with no clear D. V was pared by 3 bases and J by 11 bases, with 19 bases between. The CDR3 spans 15 residues. CDR1 and CDR2 from the germline V gene are MDHEN and SYDVKM. The CDR3 coding sequence is TGTGCCAGCAGTTTTACTCGTTTTGGAGCCGAGAAACTGTTTTTT. Protein: CASSFTRFGAEKLFF.

This clone was counted once. The chain is built from TRBV28 and TRBJ2-5; 9 bases match TRBD1. J was trimmed by 4 bases and V by 2 bases; bases with no gene match: 11. In germline, CDR1 is MDHEN, CDR2 SYDVKM. CDR3 length: 17 amino acids. CDR3 residues: CASSLMDRGSQGETQYF. Written as DNA, the CDR3 is TGTGCCAGCAGTTTAATGGACAGGGGTTCTCAGGGAGAGACCCAGTACTTC. The entire variable domain, with the rest obtained from reference TRBV28 and TRBJ2-5, is as follows: DVKVTQSSRYLVKRTGEKVFLECVQDMDHENMFWYRQDPGLGLRLIYFSYDVKMKEKGDIPEGYSVSREKKERFSLILESASTNQTSMYLCASSLMDRGSQGETQYFGPGTRLLVL.

The V gene is TRBV5-6, the J gene TRBJ1-4, with a possible D match to TRBD1 (6 bases). The length of the CDR3 is 14 residues. V was cut by 4 bases and J by 6 bases, with 13 bases left in between. The germline V gene has CDR1 SGHDT and CDR2 YYEEEE. The CDR3 sequence: CASSLRQADEKLFF. In nucleotides, the CDR3 is TGTGCCAGCAGCCTAAGACAGGCGGATGAAAAACTGTTTTTT.